The clone carrying this T cell receptor (beta chain) was seen many times. Its antigen is not known. The sample belongs to a study of response to subunit inactivated influenza vaccine. Study-level findings and limits: Authors suggested each seasonal influenza vaccination recruits few new T cells.

TCRdb reanalysed the RT-PCR reads using MiXCR and keeps one entry per CDR3 protein. The sample consists of some 600,000 distinct CDR3 sequences, around 15% of them appearing once. The ends were cut back, 8 bases at V and 0 bases at J, with 7 bases in the middle. Germline loops: CDR1 MNHEY, CDR2 SVGEGT. The CDR3 consists of 13 residues. This TCR came from a man aged 50 or older who received an inactivated influenza vaccine. The material was PBMCs from blood, obtained 14 days before vaccination. The J gene is TRBJ2-2, the V gene TRBV6-2 or TRBV6-3, with D uncertain. This CDR3 reads CASAWSNTGELFF. The DNA for the CDR3 is TGTGCCAGCGCCTGGTCGAACACCGGGGAGCTGTTTTTT.